This record covers a single TCR beta chain. Trimming at V came to 1 base and at J to 3 bases, leaving 9 bases not matched to a gene. The CDR3 length is 16 residues. Germline-derived CDR1 and CDR2 are MNHNS and SASEGT. This entry is derived from a study of Graves' ophthalmopathy and Graves' hyperthyroidism. RNA transcripts provided the template for amplifying TCR beta CDR3 regions. The first round was an RT-PCR with HTBI primers, and the second round was a multiplex PCR. In TCRdb, the multiplex PCR reads were re-called with MiXCR into one record per CDR3 protein. The sample holds over a million distinct CDR3 sequences, 36% seen once. Other autoimmune diseases, uncontrolled infections, pregnancy or lactation led to the exclusion of patients. The diagnostic workup employed clinical symptoms, serum thyroxine, TRAb, thyroid ultrasound and orbital computed tomography.

The material sequenced was peripheral blood or thyroid tissue (not recorded which). The clonotype was recovered from an adult man with Graves' hyperthyroidism. This chain links TRBV6-1 with TRBJ2-7; 7 bases agree with TRBD2. DNA for the CDR3: TGTGCCAGCAGTGAAGGAAGGTCTAGCGGAGACTACGAGCAGTACTTC. This translates into CASSEGRSSGDYEQYF.